This T cell receptor beta chain emerged from a study of shared clonotypes between healthy human individuals. Study overall: Per donor, three plates held CD4 naive cells, three held CD4 memory, two held CD8 naive and one held CD8 memory.

Measured with immunoSEQ multiplex PCR; TCRdb has only the in-frame clones, and not every one. The sample lists around 2.1 million clones; just over 90% were seen once. Terminally differentiated effector memory CD45RA+ cells were excluded by CCR7 positive selection of CD45RO-negative cells. The sequence derives from a man aged 18 to 30 in good health. Some clones in this sample may be carry-over from other donors' samples. The material sequenced was naive CD8+ T cells from PBMCs.

CDR3 DNA: TGTGCCAGTAGTCCTTGGGCAGAAATGAACACTGAAGCTTTCTTT. This sequence encodes CASSPWAEMNTEAFF. The chain carries TRBV19 and TRBJ1-1; D remains ambiguous. The ends were cut back, 5 bases at V and 0 bases at J, with 13 bases in the middle. CDR3 size: 15 residues. The germline CDR1 and CDR2 sequences are LNHDA and SQIVND (reference sequence). The complete variable domain, with remaining parts taken from reference TRBV19 and TRBJ1-1, reads DGGITQSPKYLFRKEGQNVTLSCEQNLNHDAMYWYRQDPGQGLRLIYYSQIVNDFQKGDIAEGYSVSREKKESFPLTVTSAQKNPTAFYLCASSPWAEMNTEAFFGQGTRLTVV.